This is a list of T cell receptor beta chains from one sample in a study of STAT5B mutations in CD4+ large granular lymphocyte leukemia. Some clones are missing from TCRdb's copy, which holds only in-frame ones; the method was immunoSEQ multiplex PCR. The sample yields 6,200 or so clones, about two thirds seen once. Sequenced input: PBMCs. The receptors shown here come from a woman in her sixties or seventies with CD4+ T-cell large granular lymphocyte leukemia. CDR3s include the opening cysteine and the closing phenylalanine or tryptophan. Each record gives: J gene, D gene, V gene, clone size, CDR3 DNA, CDR3 protein. D genes are given only for firm matches. Expanded clones are given a class, and other clones once, few, many or no size at all.

j_call: TRBJ2-7
d_call: NA
v_call: TRBV25-1
clone_size: NA
cdr3_nt: TGTGCCAGCAGTGACAGTCTTAACTCCTACGAGCAGTACTTC
cdr3_aa: CASSDSLNSYEQYF

j_call: TRBJ2-7
d_call: TRBD1
v_call: TRBV2
clone_size: NA
cdr3_nt: TGTGCCAGCAGTTGGACAGGAGACTACGAGCAGTACTTC
cdr3_aa: CASSWTGDYEQYF

j_call: TRBJ1-5
d_call: NA
v_call: TRBV7-9
clone_size: NA
cdr3_nt: TGTGCCAGCAGCACCGACAGTGAGCCCCAGCATTTT
cdr3_aa: CASSTDSEPQHF

j_call: TRBJ1-1
d_call: NA
v_call: TRBV5-1
clone_size: NA
cdr3_nt: TGCGCCAGCCGATCTCAAAGCGTGAACACTGAAGCTTTCTTT
cdr3_aa: CASRSQSVNTEAFF

j_call: TRBJ2-7
d_call: NA
v_call: TRBV29-1
clone_size: NA
cdr3_nt: TGCAGCGTTGAGCTCGGGGGCCACGAGCAGTACTTC
cdr3_aa: CSVELGGHEQYF

j_call: TRBJ2-5
d_call: TRBD2
v_call: TRBV19
clone_size: NA
cdr3_nt: TGTGCCAGTAGTGAGACTAGCGGGAGAGGGGAAGAGACCCAGTACTTC
cdr3_aa: CASSETSGRGEETQYF

j_call: TRBJ1-1
d_call: NA
v_call: TRBV5-1
clone_size: few
cdr3_nt: TGCGCCAGCAGCGGGGGGACCCGGAACACTGAAGCTTTCTTT
cdr3_aa: CASSGGTRNTEAFF

j_call: TRBJ2-2
d_call: NA
v_call: TRBV6-4
clone_size: NA
cdr3_nt: TGTGCCAGCAGTGACAGGGGTAACACCGGGGAGCTGTTTTTT
cdr3_aa: CASSDRGNTGELFF

j_call: TRBJ2-2
d_call: NA
v_call: TRBV5-1
clone_size: NA
cdr3_nt: TGCGCCAGCAGCTTGGCGCCGGGACCGAACACCGGGGAGCTGTTTTTT
cdr3_aa: CASSLAPGPNTGELFF

j_call: TRBJ2-1
d_call: NA
v_call: TRBV19
clone_size: NA
cdr3_nt: TGTGCCAGTAGTATCCCCAACTCCCCCTCCTACAATGAGCAGTTCTTC
cdr3_aa: CASSIPNSPSYNEQFF

j_call: TRBJ2-7
d_call: NA
v_call: TRBV9
clone_size: NA
cdr3_nt: TGTGCCAGCAGCGTATCAGGCGGCCCCTACGAGCAGTACTTC
cdr3_aa: CASSVSGGPYEQYF

j_call: TRBJ1-2
d_call: NA
v_call: TRBV6-5
clone_size: NA
cdr3_nt: TGTGCCAGCCGACAGTCAGCTAACTATGGCTACACCTTC
cdr3_aa: CASRQSANYGYTF

j_call: TRBJ2-1
d_call: NA
v_call: TRBV11-3
clone_size: NA
cdr3_nt: TGTGCCAGCAGTTTCCGCCACCGGGACTCTCGGCAGTTCTTC
cdr3_aa: CASSFRHRDSRQFF

j_call: TRBJ1-2
d_call: NA
v_call: TRBV18
clone_size: NA
cdr3_nt: TGTGCCAGCTCAGAGACGGTAAAATATGGCTACACCTTC
cdr3_aa: CASSETVKYGYTF

j_call: TRBJ1-2
d_call: NA
v_call: TRBV28
clone_size: NA
cdr3_nt: TGTGCCAGCAGTTTATGGCAGGGAGGCTACACCTTC
cdr3_aa: CASSLWQGGYTF

j_call: TRBJ1-2
d_call: NA
v_call: TRBV4-1
clone_size: NA
cdr3_nt: TGCGCCAGCAGCCACTCTTCTAACGGCTACACCTTC
cdr3_aa: CASSHSSNGYTF

j_call: TRBJ1-3
d_call: NA
v_call: TRBV6-1
clone_size: NA
cdr3_nt: TGTGCCAGCAGTCTAGGGGTCTCTGGAAACACCATATATTTT
cdr3_aa: CASSLGVSGNTIYF

j_call: TRBJ1-1
d_call: TRBD1
v_call: TRBV5-1
clone_size: few
cdr3_nt: TGCGCCAGCAGTTCGACAGGGGGTGTGGAGAACACTGAAGCTTTCTTT
cdr3_aa: CASSSTGGVENTEAFF

j_call: TRBJ1-1
d_call: NA
v_call: TRBV20-1
clone_size: NA
cdr3_nt: TGCAGTGCTGGAGGGGTGGGTGAAGCTTTCTTT
cdr3_aa: CSAGGVGEAFF